This T cell receptor beta chain was obtained from a study of shared clonotypes between healthy human individuals. Comments on this clone: Its antigen is currently unknown.

Produced via immunoSEQ multiplex PCR; TCRdb's table is partial and in-frame only. The data show under 550,000 clones, about 96% seen once. The CDR3 sequence is 17 residues long. V lost 5 bases to trimming and J lost 1 base, with 20 bases between them. CDR1 and CDR2 from the germline V gene are MDHEN and SYDVKM. Study-level points and caveats: The study's rarefaction showed incomplete sorted-subset sequencing despite large depth. Richness estimates generally favored naive over memory subsets.

The TCR comes from a woman aged 25 to 39 in good health. The sample was naive CD4+ T cells sorted from blood. The subset was: CD45RA+ positively selected. The gene calls are TRBV28 and TRBJ1-1; perhaps TRBD1 as D (6 bases). The CDR3 protein is CASSTIREGHRNTEAFF. The CDR3 DNA is TGTGCCAGCAGTACCATTAGGGAGGGACACCGGAACACTGAAGCTTTCTTT.